Listed below are T cell receptor beta chains from one sample, sequenced in a study of blood T cell repertoires in COVID-19. TCRdb keeps only in-frame clones here, not all; method: immunoSEQ multiplex PCR. The table includes more than 250,000 clones, roughly 87% detected once. The sequenced material came from PBMCs or T cells enriched from blood (not recorded which). The source is a woman in her 30s who had recovered from COVID-19. Both conserved end residues are part of each CDR3. The D gene is left open where the match is weak. The size entry is marked missing in some rows and otherwise reads once, few, many or a size class.

NA	TRBD1	TRBV4-3	TRBJ2-3	TGCGCCAGCAGCCAAGAAAGACAGGGCCTTGATACGCAGTATTTT	CASSQERQGLDTQYF
NA	NA	TRBV11-3	TRBJ1-1	TGTGCCAGCAGCTTAGAGCGAGGGAAGAACACTGAAGCTTTCTTT	CASSLERGKNTEAFF
NA	TRBD1	TRBV7-6	TRBJ1-1	TGTGCCAGCAGCTCCCCAGGGGGCTTGGACACTGAAGCTTTCTTT	CASSSPGGLDTEAFF
NA	TRBD1	TRBV7-8	TRBJ2-2	TGTGCCAGCAGCTCGTGGGACAGCTACACCGGGGAGCTGTTTTTT	CASSSWDSYTGELFF
NA	TRBD1	TRBV7-2	TRBJ2-7	TGTGCCAGCAGCTTAGATGACAGGGGGTACGAGCAGTACTTC	CASSLDDRGYEQYF
NA	NA	TRBV11-2	TRBJ1-2	TGTGCCAGCAGCTTAGACAGGGAAAGTATTTATGGCTACACCTTC	CASSLDRESIYGYTF
NA	NA	TRBV27	TRBJ2-7	TGTGCCAGCAGTTTAGATAGAGGATACGAGCAGTACTTC	CASSLDRGYEQYF
NA	TRBD1	TRBV19	TRBJ2-5	TGTGCCAGTAGTAACAGGGGGCGCGGGGAGACCCAGTACTTC	CASSNRGRGETQYF
once	NA	TRBV10-2	TRBJ2-7	TGCGCCAGCAGTTCGACAGTAGACTACGAGCAGTACTTC	CASSSTVDYEQYF
NA	NA	TRBV19	TRBJ2-6	TGTGCCAGTAGTATGGCCCTCTCTGGGGCCAACGTCCTGACTTTC	CASSMALSGANVLTF
once	NA	TRBV5-4	TRBJ1-1	TGTGCCAGCAGCTTCGACAGTAACACTGAAGCTTTCTTT	CASSFDSNTEAFF
NA	TRBD1	TRBV7-2	TRBJ1-4	TGTGCCAGCAGCGCCTGGACAGGGGGTTTAGAAAAACTGTTTTTT	CASSAWTGGLEKLFF
NA	NA	TRBV7-8	TRBJ2-7	TGTGCCAGCAGCCCCCAAATGGGGGCTTACGAGCAGTACTTC	CASSPQMGAYEQYF
once	NA	TRBV11-3	TRBJ1-1	TGTGCCAGCAGCCGGACGGGAATCGTTACTGAAGCTTTCTTT	CASSRTGIVTEAFF
few	TRBD1	TRBV6-5	TRBJ1-2	TGTGCCAGCAGTTACTTTACGGGACAGGGGACGAATGGCTACACCTTC	CASSYFTGQGTNGYTF
NA	TRBD2	TRBV19	TRBJ2-3	TGTGCGAGCAGCGGGGGGGCCACAGATACGCAGTATTTT	CASSGGATDTQYF
NA	NA	TRBV18	TRBJ1-1	TGTGCCAGCTCACCGGCAGGGTATGACACTGAAGCTTTCTTT	CASSPAGYDTEAFF
NA	TRBD1	TRBV6-5	TRBJ1-2	TGTGCCAGCACGGTGGTGACAGGGGTATATGGCTACACCTTC	CASTVVTGVYGYTF
NA	NA	TRBV5-1	TRBJ1-1	TGCGCCAGCAGCTTGGCCTCCGCAGGATTGAACACTGAAGCTTTCTTT	CASSLASAGLNTEAFF
NA	TRBD1	TRBV5-1	TRBJ1-5	TGCGCCAGCAGTCCGGAGGGGGCGAATCAGCCCCAGCATTTT	CASSPEGANQPQHF
NA	TRBD2	TRBV18	TRBJ2-5	TGTGCCAGCTCACCACTAGCGGGGGTGCAAGAGACCCAGTACTTC	CASSPLAGVQETQYF
NA	TRBD2	TRBV9	TRBJ2-5	TGTGCCAGCAGCGCGACTAGCGGGGGATCTCAAGAGACCCAGTACTTC	CASSATSGGSQETQYF
NA	NA	TRBV9	TRBJ1-1	TGTGCCAGCAGCGTAGGGTGGCACACTGAAGCTTTCTTT	CASSVGWHTEAFF
NA	NA	TRBV7-8	TRBJ2-5	TGTGCCAGCAGCTTAGGGTATGGGCAGGCCCTGGACTTGTGGGGGACCCAGTACTTC	CASSLGYGQALDLWGTQYF
NA	TRBD2	TRBV30	TRBJ2-3	TGTGCCTGGAGCGCGACTAGCGGGAGGTCAGATACGCAGTATTTT	CAWSATSGRSDTQYF
NA	NA	TRBV19	TRBJ1-3	TGTGCCAGTAGCCAGGACTCTGGAAACACCATATATTTT	CASSQDSGNTIYF
NA	NA	TRBV10-3	TRBJ2-3	TGTGCCATCAGTGTACTGGATACGCAGTATTTT	CAISVLDTQYF
NA	NA	TRBV27	TRBJ2-1	TGTGCCAGCAGTTTCGGTGGGTCGGGTGAGCAGTTCTTC	CASSFGGSGEQFF
NA	TRBD1	TRBV2	TRBJ1-1	TGTGCCAGCAGTGAATACAGGGGGCGAAGTATAGCTTTCTTT	CASSEYRGRSIAFF
once	TRBD2	TRBV2	TRBJ2-3	TGTGCCAGCAGTGAACTAGCGGGGGGGAGGGGCACAGATACGCAGTATTTT	CASSELAGGRGTDTQYF
NA	NA	TRBV12-5	TRBJ1-1	TGTGCTAGTGGTTTGGTAAGGCGAGGGCTCGGTATGAACACTGAAGCTTTCTTT	CASGLVRRGLGMNTEAFF
NA	NA	TRBV10-2	TRBJ1-4	TGCGCCAGCAGAGAGCTGGGGCAAAAACTGTTTTTT	CASRELGQKLFF
NA	TRBD2	TRBV4-2	TRBJ2-3	TGTGCCAGCAGCTCCCGGACTAGCGGGGAGTTCACAGATACGCAGTATTTT	CASSSRTSGEFTDTQYF
once	NA	TRBV6-5	TRBJ1-1	TGTGCCAGCAGTTTACTGGGTAGGGGCACTGAAGCTTTCTTT	CASSLLGRGTEAFF
NA	NA	TRBV5-1	TRBJ1-1	TGCGCCAGCAGCTTGGGGCAGGGGAGAACTGAAGCTTTCTTT	CASSLGQGRTEAFF
NA	NA	TRBV9	TRBJ1-4	TGTGCCAGCAGCGTTTCCCCCGGCGGTGAAAAACTGTTTTTT	CASSVSPGGEKLFF
few	TRBD2	TRBV13	TRBJ2-3	TGTGCCAGCAGCCCTTCCCAAGCGGGGGAGACAGATACGCAGTATTTT	CASSPSQAGETDTQYF
NA	NA	TRBV30	TRBJ1-1	TGTGCCTGGAGGGGGCAGATAAACACTGAAGCTTTCTTT	CAWRGQINTEAFF
NA	NA	TRBV4-1	TRBJ1-2	TGCGCCAGCAGGCGAACAGGCAACTATGGCTACACCTTC	CASRRTGNYGYTF
NA	NA	TRBV9	TRBJ2-1	TGTGCCAGCAGCTCTACACTACAAACTTACTCCTACAATGAGCAGTTCTTC	CASSSTLQTYSYNEQFF
few	TRBD1	TRBV4-1	TRBJ1-1	TGCGCCAGCAGCCAAGCCCCTGACAGGGGTGATATGAACACTGAAGCTTTCTTT	CASSQAPDRGDMNTEAFF
NA	TRBD1	TRBV7-8	TRBJ1-1	TGTGCCAGCAGCTTAGTGCTGGGTCCAGGGGGGACTGAAGCTTTCTTT	CASSLVLGPGGTEAFF
NA	TRBD1	TRBV7-9	TRBJ1-2	TGTGCCAGCAGCTCTCCGGGACAGACTAACTATGGCTACACCTTC	CASSSPGQTNYGYTF
NA	TRBD2	TRBV30	TRBJ2-1	TGTGCCTGGAAAGAGCGGGGGGGGTACAATGAGCAGTTCTTC	CAWKERGGYNEQFF